This TCR beta chain emerged from a study of molecular identifiers for immune sequencing clone quantification. TCRdb reprocessed the PCR reads with MiXCR, giving one entry per CDR3 protein. The sample includes 250,000 to 350,000 distinct CDR3 sequences, over 20% seen only once; the top ten take approximately 0.83%. Trimming shortened V by 3 bases and J by 4 bases, and 12 bases separated the two germline ends. The CDR3 loop spans 14 amino acids. CDR1 and CDR2 from the germline V gene are SQVTM and ANQGSEA. This clonotype was seen many times. This sequence was found in a human donor in good health. Some libraries in this study had Jurkat cell RNA spiked in. The gene calls are TRBV29-1 and TRBJ2-2; D is unclear. The source material was naive CD8+ T cells from blood, with Jurkat cell RNA spiked in. The subset was: FACS-sorted CD8+CD4-CCR7+CD45RA+ naive T cells. The CDR3, as DNA: TGCAGCGTTGAGGGTGGGCACGGCACCGGGGAGCTGTTTTTT. Its protein is CSVEGGHGTGELFF.